A single sample is the source of the 6 T cell receptor beta chains below, sequenced in a study of ipilimumab plus nivolumab after autologous stem cell transplantation. Repertoires were generated with immunoSEQ multiplex PCR, while TCRdb's copy carries only in-frame clones and drops some. The sample has approximately 15,000 clones, 65% to 75% seen once. The sample here was PBMCs, taken in a trial of ipilimumab plus nivolumab as post-transplant consolidation. The receptors shown here come from a male donor with primary mediastinal lymphoma.

This rearrangement joins TRBV5-8 to TRBJ2-1; D unclear. Trimming removed 1 base at V and 9 bases at J, with 5 bases between. Germline lookup yields CDR1 SGHTS and CDR2 YDEGEE. This CDR3 is built from 11 residues. CDR3 nucleotides: TGTGCCAGCAGCTTGTTACGTGAGCAGTTCTTC. It is translated as CASSLLREQFF.

To note about this clone: It is likely a read error: a sequence one base away is far more abundant. This sequence joins TRBV5-6 and TRBJ1-5; 7 nucleotides line up with TRBD1. In germline, CDR1 is SGHDT, CDR2 YYEEEE. The V and J ends lost 1 base and 9 bases, in that order; junction bases with no gene match: 7. This CDR3 spans 14 amino acids. The CDR3 is CASSLTGAGVPQHF. In DNA, the CDR3 is TGTGCCAGCAGCTTGACAGGGGCCGGGGTGCCCCAGCATTTT.

V is TRBV27 and J is TRBJ2-2; the D gene is possibly TRBD1 (6 bases). Germline V lookup: CDR1 MNHEY, CDR2 SMNVEV (reference sequence). The CDR3 loop spans 17 amino acids. The germline V and J ends were trimmed by 4 bases and 3 bases, with 18 bases remaining between them. DNA of the CDR3: TGTGCCAGCAGTTCGATCAGCAGGGGATTTGACACCGGGGAGCTGTTTTTT. Translating gives CASSSISRGFDTGELFF.

This clone came up once. This rearrangement joins TRBV7-2 to TRBJ2-1; unclear D gene. From germline, CDR1 is SGHTA and CDR2 FQGNSA. The CDR3 sequence is 15 residues long. The ends were cut back, 0 bases at V and 5 bases at J, with 11 bases in the middle. CDR3 bases: TGTGCCAGCAGCTTAGCGTGGGCTCGCAACAATGAGCAGTTCTTC. It encodes CASSLAWARNNEQFF.

The V call is TRBV7-3, the J call TRBJ2-2; a weak D match, TRBD1 (6 bases). Trimming cost V 2 bases and J 3 bases, with 10 bases left between them. Germline CDR1 and CDR2: SGHTA and FQGTGA. The CDR3 runs to 15 residues. The CDR3 DNA is TGTGCCAGCAGCTTACAGGGGTTGGACACCGGGGAGCTGTTTTTT. Translating it yields CASSLQGLDTGELFF.

The chain combines TRBV6-5 with TRBJ2-5, with no clear D. Looked up from germline, CDR1 is MNHEY and CDR2 is SVGAGI. V was trimmed by 10 bases and J by 2 bases, leaving 14 bases between them. This CDR3 comprises 13 residues. CDR3 DNA sequence: TGTGCCACCCGCGCGTACACTCAAGAGACCCAGTACTTC. Protein: CATRAYTQETQYF.